One sample yielded the 23 T cell receptor beta chains listed below, sequenced in a study of shared clonotypes between healthy human individuals (dated by TCRdb to 2018 to 2020). The library was made by the immunoSEQ multiplex PCR assay. TCRdb stores this immuneACCESS table with in-frame sequences only. Part of the clones is absent; in the studies checked, under half of the shortfall reflects unresolved V genes, and no reason is known for the rest. Counted in this sample were roughly 2,000,000 clones; just under 95% of them appeared once. The ten largest clones represent approximately 1% of the sample. CD8 naive samples were obtained by positive selection for CCR7 among CD45RO-negative cells, yielding a CD45RA+CCR7+ population from which TemRA cells were excluded. Material: naive CD8+ T cells sorted from blood. Taken with the paper, the label for cell subset or site translates to: CD45RA+CCR7+. These receptors came from a man between 18 and 35 years old in good health.

In regard to this clone: Relative to the germline gene, one junction end is altered; a read error may explain this. V is TRBV7-7 and J is TRBJ2-7; D remains unclear. This CDR3 region has 14 residues. The germline V gene encodes CDR1 SSHAT and CDR2 FNYEAQ (reference sequence). The CDR3 bases are TGTGCTAGCAGCTCTTCTGTAGGTTCCTACGAGCAGTACTTC. This encodes CASSSSVGSYEQYF.

The CDR3: CASSQAIWDRGTDTQYF. The CDR3 nucleotides are TGCGCCAGCAGCCAGGCTATCTGGGACAGGGGGACAGATACGCAGTATTTT. The chain has TRBV4-3 and TRBJ2-3, with 11 nucleotides matching TRBD1. CDR1 LGHNA and CDR2 YSLEER come from the germline V gene. This CDR3 has 17 residues. J gave up 3 bases and V 3 bases, and 8 bases lay outside the gene matches.

V usage is TRBV6-1 and J usage is TRBJ2-7, with 10 bases lining up with TRBD1. The CDR3 is made up of 15 amino acids. V lost 3 bases and J lost 3; bases outside the gene matches: 5. CDR1 and CDR2 from the germline V gene are MNHNS and SASEGT. In DNA form, the CDR3 reads TGTGCCAGCAGTGAGGGGACAGGGGTTTTCTACGAGCAGTACTTC. Its translation is CASSEGTGVFYEQYF.

This rearrangement joins TRBV10-3 to TRBJ1-5; D is unclear. The CDR3 extends over 15 amino acids. V lost 0 bases to trimming and J lost 0 bases, with 6 bases between them. Germline V gene sequence: CDR1 ENHRY, CDR2 SYGVKD. DNA of the CDR3: TGTGCCATCAGTGAGTCGATCTATAGCAATCAGCCCCAGCATTTT. Its translation: CAISESIYSNQPQHF.

The genes are TRBV7-9 and TRBJ2-5, with 10 nucleotides matching TRBD1. J gave up 5 bases and V 5 bases, and 8 bases lay outside the gene matches. CDR1 and CDR2 (germline): SEHNR, FQNEAQ (reference sequence). The CDR3 is 15 residues long. Here the CDR3 DNA reads TGTGCCAGCAGCGGTCCGGGACAGGGGTGGGAGACCCAGTACTTC. Its protein is CASSGPGQGWETQYF.

This chain connects TRBV27 to TRBJ1-1; TRBD1 is a possible D gene (6 bases). The CDR3 consists of 17 residues. V lost 2 bases and J lost 6, with 22 bases in between. Germline loops: CDR1 MNHEY, CDR2 SMNVEV (reference sequence). The CDR3 here is CASSLRGGEIFFAEAFF. The DNA for the CDR3 is TGTGCCAGCAGTTTAAGGGGGGGTGAAATTTTCTTTGCTGAAGCTTTCTTT.

Points on this clone: The sample carries other DNA sequences with the same CDR3. The chain links TRBV19 to TRBJ1-1; weak D call: TRBD1 (5 bases). The germline V gene has CDR1 LNHDA and CDR2 SQIVND (reference sequence). This CDR3 contains 13 residues. Deletions cut 6 bases from V and 0 bases from J, with 8 bases between. The CDR3 coding sequence is TGTGCCAGTAGCCCGGGGGTGAACACTGAAGCTTTCTTT. Protein: CASSPGVNTEAFF.

The V call is TRBV30, the J call TRBJ2-1; the match to TRBD2 covers 8 bases. The V gene's germline CDR1 is GTSNPN and CDR2 SVGIG (reference sequence). J was trimmed by 2 bases and V by 3 bases; bases with no gene match: 9. CDR3 length: 16 residues. The CDR3 sequence: CAWRLRGGMAYNEQFF. The CDR3 nucleotides are TGTGCCTGGAGATTACGGGGGGGCATGGCCTACAATGAGCAGTTCTTC.

A word on this clone: The sample holds other DNA sequences that translate to the same CDR3. The genes are TRBV7-9 and TRBJ2-1; the D is unclear. There are 13 residues in the CDR3. CDR1 SEHNR and CDR2 FQNEAQ come from the germline V gene (reference sequence). Trimming stripped 3 bases from V and 0 bases from J, with 3 bases between. The chain's CDR3 is CASSLPSYNEQFF. In DNA, the CDR3 is TGTGCCAGCAGCTTGCCCTCCTACAATGAGCAGTTCTTC.

The gene calls are TRBV4-1 and TRBJ1-2, with D unresolved. The length of the CDR3 is 16 residues. V was cut by 0 bases and J by 2 bases, with 13 bases left in between. In germline, CDR1 is MGHRA, CDR2 YSYEKL. Here the CDR3 DNA reads TGCGCCAGCAGCCAAGATTTGGCGGGCCGAAACTATGGCTACACCTTC. This translates into CASSQDLAGRNYGYTF.

The V and J genes are TRBV9 and TRBJ2-3; 9 bases map to TRBD2. Germline-derived CDR1 and CDR2 are SGDLS and YYNGEE. With 1 base clipped from V and 7 bases from J, the junction kept 10 bases outside the gene matches. This CDR3 spans 16 amino acids. CDR3: CASSVPYAGGPNTQYF. Written as DNA, the CDR3 is TGTGCCAGCAGCGTACCCTACGCGGGAGGGCCTAATACGCAGTATTTT.

This chain joins TRBV7-6 and TRBJ2-7; 7 nucleotides match TRBD2. V was pared by 2 bases and J by 0 bases, with 4 bases of the junction left unmatched. This CDR3 spans 15 amino acids. CDR1 and CDR2 (germline): SGHVS, FNYEAQ. CDR3: CASSLSREASYEQYF. CDR3 bases: TGTGCCAGCAGCTTAAGCCGGGAGGCCTCCTACGAGCAGTACTTC.

This sequence joins TRBV7-3 and TRBJ2-2; D uncertain. The CDR3 is made up of 12 amino acids. Per germline, CDR1 SGHTA and CDR2 FQGTGA. The V end was cut by 6 bases, the J end by 3 bases, with 5 bases between. The CDR3 region has the DNA TGTGCCAGCAGGTTCGACACCGGGGAGCTGTTTTTT. Protein product: CASRFDTGELFF.

A note on this clone: This sample also contains other DNA sequences that code for the same CDR3. The chain couples TRBV19 to TRBJ1-5; tentatively, D is TRBD1 (6 bases). The CDR3 totals 13 residues. V was pared by 3 bases and J by 4 bases, with 7 bases between. Looked up from germline, CDR1 is LNHDA and CDR2 is SQIVND (reference sequence). CDR3 nucleotides: TGTGCCAGTAGTATTACAGGGAATCAGCCCCAGCATTTT. Translated, it gives CASSITGNQPQHF.

The chain is built from TRBV4-1 and TRBJ2-1; D is perhaps TRBD2 (6 bases). The CDR3 contains 16 residues. CDR1 MGHRA and CDR2 YSYEKL come from the germline V gene. V lost 0 bases and J lost 5, with 14 bases in between. The DNA of the CDR3 is TGCGCCAGCAGCCAAGAACTGTGGGGGGAAGACAATGAGCAGTTCTTC. It codes for CASSQELWGEDNEQFF.

The chain is built from TRBV5-1 and TRBJ2-7; 10 bases match TRBD1. Looked up from germline, CDR1 is SGHRS and CDR2 is YFSETQ. The junction had 11 bases not matched to a gene; V was cut back by 4 bases and J by 1 base. The CDR3 has 17 amino acids. This CDR3 reads CASSLHRQGAPSYEQYF. As DNA, the CDR3 is TGCGCCAGCAGCCTACATAGACAGGGGGCCCCTTCCTACGAGCAGTACTTC.

Details on this clone: Other DNA sequences of this sample code for an identical CDR3. The chain couples TRBV7-9 to TRBJ2-7; D not certain. The V gene's germline CDR1 is SEHNR and CDR2 FQNEAQ (reference sequence). The CDR3 is 12 amino acids. The ends were cut back, 5 bases at V and 1 base at J, with 6 bases in the middle. Here the CDR3 reads CASSRESYEQYF. The CDR3 coding sequence is TGTGCCAGCAGCCGTGAGTCCTACGAGCAGTACTTC.

In its sample, this clone was seen once. V and J are TRBV6-5 and TRBJ2-1; D is unclear. The V end was cut by 2 bases, the J end by 5 bases, with 10 bases between. The CDR3 runs to 14 residues. Germline-derived CDR1 and CDR2 are MNHEY and SVGAGI. The CDR3 bases are TGTGCCAGCAGTTACGGGCTCTTAGACAATGAGCAGTTCTTC. As protein: CASSYGLLDNEQFF.

The V call is TRBV5-8, the J call TRBJ2-7; D unclear. V was trimmed by 4 bases and J by 1 base, leaving 9 bases between them. This CDR3 contains 13 residues. Germline V CDR1 and CDR2: SGHTS, YDEGEE. CDR3 in amino acids: CASSVPISYEQYF. Written as DNA, the CDR3 is TGTGCCAGCAGCGTACCAATTTCCTACGAGCAGTACTTC.

The chain has TRBV7-9 and TRBJ1-2; D call uncertain. There are 13 residues in the CDR3. The V and J ends lost 1 base and 2 bases respectively, with 5 bases between them. Germline CDR1 and CDR2: SEHNR and FQNEAQ (reference sequence). The CDR3 nucleotides are TGTGCCAGCAGCTTAGACACAAACTATGGCTACACCTTC. Its protein is CASSLDTNYGYTF. Based on the CDR3 plus reference TRBV7-9 and TRBJ1-2, the full variable domain is DTGVSQNPRHKITKRGQNVTFRCDPISEHNRLYWYRQTLGQGPEFLTYFQNEAQLEKSRLLSDRFSAERPKGSFSTLEIQRTEQGDSAMYLCASSLDTNYGYTFGSGTRLTVV.

V is TRBV27 and J is TRBJ2-7; 11 bases map to TRBD1. CDR3 length: 17 residues. In germline, CDR1 is MNHEY, CDR2 SMNVEV (reference sequence). V shed 5 bases, J shed 0 bases, and the junction held 9 bases outside the gene matches. CDR3 residues: CASSPLGDRGNSYEQYF. In DNA form, the CDR3 reads TGTGCCAGCAGTCCACTTGGGGACAGGGGGAACTCCTACGAGCAGTACTTC.

The CDR3 is CASSPPRGSPYEQYF. CDR3 nucleotide sequence: TGTGCCAGCAGCCCCCCTCGTGGGTCCCCCTACGAGCAGTACTTC. The rearrangement uses TRBV7-9 and TRBJ2-7, with no clear D. CDR1 SEHNR and CDR2 FQNEAQ come from the germline V gene (reference sequence). V lost 5 bases and J 2 bases, leaving 16 bases between the germline ends. CDR3 size: 15 residues.

The chain carries TRBV29-1 and TRBJ1-2; TRBD1 might be the D (6 bases). The CDR3 has 14 residues. Germline V CDR1 and CDR2: SQVTM, ANQGSEA. V was shortened by 4 bases and J by 7 bases, with 19 bases between the two germline ends. The CDR3 DNA reads as TGCAGCGTTGTGGCAGGGGAAGGGCTTCTTGGCTACACCTTC. Its translation: CSVVAGEGLLGYTF. The whole variable domain, remainder taken from reference TRBV29-1 and TRBJ1-2, is SAVISQKPSRDICQRGTSLTIQCQVDSQVTMMFWYRQQPGQSLTLIATANQGSEATYESGFVIDKFPISRPNLTFSTLTVSNMSPEDSSIYLCSVVAGEGLLGYTFGSGTRLTVV.